This T cell receptor (beta chain) was captured by sequencing in a study of OX40 agonist ivuxolimab in advanced cancers. Study details: Recorded diagnoses for dose-escalation patients were hepatocellular carcinoma, melanoma, renal cell or head and neck cancer.

Profiling relied on immunoSEQ multiplex PCR, and the TCRdb table lists in-frame clones only, not all of them. Of 80,000 to 100,000 clones listed, roughly 90% are singletons. Trimming pared 2 bases from V and 7 bases from J, leaving 17 bases between. Germline CDR1 MDHEN, CDR2 SYDVKM. The CDR3 extends over 15 amino acids. This receptor was identified in an adult with an advanced solid tumor such as melanoma, head and neck, liver or kidney cancer. This specimen was CD4+ or CD8+ T cells sorted from blood, taken in a trial of the OX40 agonist ivuxolimab. V and J are TRBV28 and TRBJ2-5; tentatively, D is TRBD2 (6 bases). CDR3: CASSLGTPPPGTQYF. In nucleotides, the CDR3 is TGTGCCAGCAGTTTAGGGACTCCCCCACCGGGGACCCAGTACTTC.